This T cell receptor beta chain derives from a study of early T cells in non-severe SARS-CoV-2 infection (dated by TCRdb to about 2021). Concerning the study at large: Bulk RNA from unsorted whole blood was used for TCR sequencing, so alpha and beta chains could not be paired. Broad study findings and their caveats: VDJdb matching was skewed toward anti-spike CD8 responses and likely underestimated virus-specific expansions by missing private and CD4 specificities.

The library was produced with 5' RACE. The data were produced on a NextSeq 500. In the TCR library protocol, unique molecular identifiers were attached to individual cDNA molecules to correct for PCR bias and sequencing error. Both TCR alpha and beta chains were sequenced, and tight co-correlation was observed between alpha and beta sequence abundances in each sample. As for how the authors treated the data: Decombinator V4 was used to perform V gene, J gene and CDR3 annotation of TCR sequences. TCRs were defined as expanded if a significant change between any two time points was detected under a Poisson model with p below 0.0001. Abundances of TCRs were expressed as counts per million after normalisation to the total number of TCRs sequenced in each sample. TRAV1-2 paired with TRAJ12, TRAJ20 or TRAJ33 defined MAIT TCRs, while TRAV10 paired with TRAJ18 defined iNKT TCRs. VDJdb, accessed on 1 November 2021, was searched for TCRs annotated for CMV, EBV and SARS-CoV-2, and TCRs annotated for more than one antigen were excluded. TCRdb applied fastp at Q25 and MiXCR to the public reads, then kept only in-frame beta chains. Every CDR3 protein is listed once, alongside the most common genes and DNA of its rows. TCRdb, rather than the study authors, made the V and J calls. The sample table holds about 110,000 distinct CDR3 sequences, of which around 10% were seen once. Roughly 8% of the sample goes to the ten largest clones.

Set within a cohort of healthcare workers in London, UK, this nested case-control study involved weekly PCR testing of nasopharyngeal swabs along with blood sampling. Between 23 and 31 March 2020, the week of the UK lockdown, healthcare workers were enrolled and then followed up weekly for as long as 16 weeks. This clonotype was counted at least ten times. This receptor's antigen is unknown. No base quality values were provided; no much bigger clone lies one nucleotide off. CDR1 and CDR2 are read off the germline V gene as MDHEN and SYDVKM. The junction carries 14 bases between V and J, which are trimmed by 8 bases and 5 bases respectively. The CDR3 runs 13 residues from the cysteine to the phenylalanine. Only the CDR3 DNA is retained, 39 bases long and in frame from the first base.

This TCR was sampled from an adult who was a healthcare worker with PCR-confirmed SARS-CoV-2 infection or an uninfected control (not recorded which). This receptor chain uses TRBV28 and TRBJ2-3; the D gene could be either TRBD1 or TRBD2, each agreeing at 6 bases. Material for sequencing was whole blood. The nucleotide sequence reads TGTGCCAGCGCTGGCAGGGGAGGAGATACGCAGTATTTT. The encoded protein is CASAGRGGDTQYF.